This T cell receptor (beta chain) was documented in a study of cytomegalovirus exposure and HLA in healthy donors. Findings and caveats of the study: In a later analysis, parvovirus B19, influenza, CMV and Epstein-Barr virus appeared linked to several top co-occurrence clusters. TCR beta V segments were, for the most part, productive about 87% or about 30% of the time in an earlier analysis. A classifier reportedly called cytomegalovirus status with high sensitivity and specificity. Cytomegalovirus association was assigned to approximately 160 TCR beta chains.

Unmatched junction bases numbered 12, after V lost 3 bases and J lost 12 bases. CDR3 length equals 15 residues. In germline, CDR1 is SGDLS, CDR2 YYNGEE. PCR employed 60 Vbeta and 13 Jbeta primers. The protocol was immunoSEQ multiplex PCR, while the TCRdb copy is restricted to in-frame clones and leaves out a portion. The table records fewer than 250,000 clones, about 83% of them present only once. This clone has a single count. Its matching antigen is unknown. Sequencing was carried out using PBMCs. The chain carries TRBV9 and TRBJ2-1; 10 bases are a match to TRBD2. The clonotype originates from a middle-aged man in good health and CMV-seropositive. The CDR3 DNA sequence: TGTGCCAGCAGCGACACCGGGACTAGCGCCCGCTGGCAGTTCTTC. It yields the protein CASSDTGTSARWQFF.